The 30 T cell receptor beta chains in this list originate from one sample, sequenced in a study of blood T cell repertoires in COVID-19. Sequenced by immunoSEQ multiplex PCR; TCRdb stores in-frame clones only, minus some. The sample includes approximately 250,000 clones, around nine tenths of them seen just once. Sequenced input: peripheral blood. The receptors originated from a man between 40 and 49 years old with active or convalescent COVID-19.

This CDR3 is CASSLGAWDREDEQYF. The CDR3 region has the DNA TGTGCCAGCAGCTTAGGAGCCTGGGACAGGGAGGACGAGCAGTACTTC. The gene calls are TRBV11-3 and TRBJ2-7; 9 nucleotides agree with TRBD1. CDR1 and CDR2 (germline): SGHNT, YENEEA. The V segment lost 1 base and the J segment 5 bases; nucleotides outside the gene matches: 9. CDR3 length: 16 residues.

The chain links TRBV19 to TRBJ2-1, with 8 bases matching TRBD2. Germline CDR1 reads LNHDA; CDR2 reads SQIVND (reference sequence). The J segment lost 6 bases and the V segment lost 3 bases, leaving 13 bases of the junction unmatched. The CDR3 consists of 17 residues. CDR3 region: CASSIGGGGRSINEQFF. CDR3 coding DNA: TGTGCCAGTAGTATCGGGGGAGGCGGGAGGAGTATCAATGAGCAGTTCTTC.

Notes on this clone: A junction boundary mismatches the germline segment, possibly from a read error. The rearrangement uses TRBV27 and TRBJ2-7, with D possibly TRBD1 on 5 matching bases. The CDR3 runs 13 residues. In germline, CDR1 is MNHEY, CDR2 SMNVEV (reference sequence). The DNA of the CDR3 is TGTGCGAGCAGGTTGGGGCTGGCCTACGAGCAGTACTTC. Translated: CASRLGLAYEQYF.

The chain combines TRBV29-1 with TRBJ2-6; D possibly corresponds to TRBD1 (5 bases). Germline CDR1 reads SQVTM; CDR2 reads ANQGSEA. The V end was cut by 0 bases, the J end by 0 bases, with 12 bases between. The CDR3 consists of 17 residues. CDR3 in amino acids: CSVEDTGHYSGANVLTF. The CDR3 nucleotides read TGCAGCGTTGAAGATACCGGACACTACTCTGGGGCCAACGTCCTGACTTTC. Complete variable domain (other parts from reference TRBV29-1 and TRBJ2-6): SAVISQKPSRDICQRGTSLTIQCQVDSQVTMMFWYRQQPGQSLTLIATANQGSEATYESGFVIDKFPISRPNLTFSTLTVSNMSPEDSSIYLCSVEDTGHYSGANVLTFGAGSRLTVL.

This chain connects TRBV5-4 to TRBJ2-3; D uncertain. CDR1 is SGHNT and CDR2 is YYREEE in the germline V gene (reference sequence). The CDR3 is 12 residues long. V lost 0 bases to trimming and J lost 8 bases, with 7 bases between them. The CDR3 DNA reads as TGTGCCAGCAGCTTGGACGGGTCTACGCAGTATTTT. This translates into CASSLDGSTQYF.

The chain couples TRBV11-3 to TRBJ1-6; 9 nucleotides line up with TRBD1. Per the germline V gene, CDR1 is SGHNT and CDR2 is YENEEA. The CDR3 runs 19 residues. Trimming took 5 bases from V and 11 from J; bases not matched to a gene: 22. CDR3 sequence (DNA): TGTGCCAGCAGCCTCATGCCCATTCCGGGACAGGGTGGTCCGGCACCCCTCCACTTT. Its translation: CASSLMPIPGQGGPAPLHF.

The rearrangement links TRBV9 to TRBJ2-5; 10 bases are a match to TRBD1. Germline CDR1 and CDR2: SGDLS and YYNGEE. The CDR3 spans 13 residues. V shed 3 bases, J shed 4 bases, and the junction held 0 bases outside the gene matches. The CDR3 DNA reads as TGTGCCAGCAGCGGGACAGGGGGAGAGACCCAGTACTTC. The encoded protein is CASSGTGGETQYF. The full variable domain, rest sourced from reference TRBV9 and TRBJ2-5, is DSGVTQTPKHLITATGQRVTLRCSPRSGDLSVYWYQQSLDQGLQFLIQYYNGEERAKGNILERFSAQQFPDLHSELNLSSLELGDSALYFCASSGTGGETQYFGPGTRLLVL.

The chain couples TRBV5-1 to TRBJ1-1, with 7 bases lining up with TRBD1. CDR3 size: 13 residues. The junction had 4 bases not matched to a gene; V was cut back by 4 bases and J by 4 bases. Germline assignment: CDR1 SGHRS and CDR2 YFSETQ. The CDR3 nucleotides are TGCGCCAGCAGCGGACAGGTCGGCACTGAAGCTTTCTTT. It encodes CASSGQVGTEAFF.

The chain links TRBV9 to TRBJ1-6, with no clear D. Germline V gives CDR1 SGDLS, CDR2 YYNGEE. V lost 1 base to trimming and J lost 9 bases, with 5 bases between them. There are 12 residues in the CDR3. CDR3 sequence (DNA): TGTGCCAGCAGCGTACAGTCTTCACCCCTCCACTTT. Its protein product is CASSVQSSPLHF.

The CDR3 nucleotides are TGCAGCGTCCTACAGGGGGCGGTGGCTAATGAAAAACTGTTTTTT. The encoded protein is CSVLQGAVANEKLFF. V gene TRBV29-1 combines with J gene TRBJ1-4; TRBD1 agrees at 9 bases. CDR3 size: 15 residues. Trimming cost V 6 bases and J 3 bases; bases outside gene matches: 8. Germline V lookup: CDR1 SQVTM, CDR2 ANQGSEA.

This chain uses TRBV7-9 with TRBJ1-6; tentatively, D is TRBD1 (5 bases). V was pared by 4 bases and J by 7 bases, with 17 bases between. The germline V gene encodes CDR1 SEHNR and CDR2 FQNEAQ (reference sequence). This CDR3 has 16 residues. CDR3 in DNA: TGTGCCAGCAGCTCGACCGGGCAGGGCTTAAATTCACCCCTCCACTTT. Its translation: CASSSTGQGLNSPLHF.

The CDR3 nucleotides read TGCGCCAGCAGTCAAACGGTTTCAGGGGTGAACCTTAGTTCTGGGGCCAACGTCCTGACTTTC. It translates to CASSQTVSGVNLSSGANVLTF. V is TRBV23-1 and J is TRBJ2-6, with D perhaps matching TRBD1 (6 bases). TRBV23-1 is designated an ORF whose function remains uncertain. V was pared by 2 bases and J by 1 base, with 24 bases between. The CDR3 covers 21 residues.

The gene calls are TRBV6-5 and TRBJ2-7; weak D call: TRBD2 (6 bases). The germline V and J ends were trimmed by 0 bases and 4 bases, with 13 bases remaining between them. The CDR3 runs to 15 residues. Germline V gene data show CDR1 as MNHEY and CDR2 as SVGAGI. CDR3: CASSYSVGAGYEQYF. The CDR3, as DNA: TGTGCCAGCAGTTACTCGGTAGGGGCGGGATACGAGCAGTACTTC.

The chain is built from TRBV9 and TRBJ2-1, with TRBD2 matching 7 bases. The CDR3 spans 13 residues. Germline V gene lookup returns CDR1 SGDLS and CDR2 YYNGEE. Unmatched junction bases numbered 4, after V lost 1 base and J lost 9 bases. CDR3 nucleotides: TGTGCCAGCAGCGTATCCCGGGGGGTTGAGCAGTTCTTC. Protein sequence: CASSVSRGVEQFF.

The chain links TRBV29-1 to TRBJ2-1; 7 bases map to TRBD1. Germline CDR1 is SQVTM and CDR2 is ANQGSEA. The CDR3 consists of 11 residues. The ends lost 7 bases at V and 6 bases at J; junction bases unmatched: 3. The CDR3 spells CSGDRPNEQFF. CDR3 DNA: TGCAGCGGGGACAGACCCAATGAGCAGTTCTTC.

CDR3: CASSAGPGGFGETQYF. The CDR3 DNA reads TGTGCCAGTAGTGCGGGACCAGGGGGCTTCGGGGAGACCCAGTACTTC. This chain connects TRBV19 to TRBJ2-5, with TRBD1 identical over 8 bases. V lost 5 bases to trimming and J lost 5 bases; unmatched junction nucleotides: 13. The CDR3 sequence is 16 residues long. The germline V gene encodes CDR1 LNHDA and CDR2 SQIVND (reference sequence).

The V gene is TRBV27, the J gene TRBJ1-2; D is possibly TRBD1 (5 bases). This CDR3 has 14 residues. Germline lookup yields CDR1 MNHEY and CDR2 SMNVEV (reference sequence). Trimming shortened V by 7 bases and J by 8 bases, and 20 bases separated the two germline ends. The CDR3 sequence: CASTTGGGMEGYTF. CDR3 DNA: TGTGCCAGCACCACCGGGGGGGGGATGGAGGGCTACACCTTC.

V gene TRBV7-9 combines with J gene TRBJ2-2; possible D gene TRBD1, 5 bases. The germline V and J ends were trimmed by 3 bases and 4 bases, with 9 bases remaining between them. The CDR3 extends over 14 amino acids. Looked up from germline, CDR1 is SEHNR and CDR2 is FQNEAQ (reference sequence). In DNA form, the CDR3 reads TGTGCCAGCAGCTTCCAGGGTACCACCGGGGAGCTGTTTTTT. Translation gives CASSFQGTTGELFF.

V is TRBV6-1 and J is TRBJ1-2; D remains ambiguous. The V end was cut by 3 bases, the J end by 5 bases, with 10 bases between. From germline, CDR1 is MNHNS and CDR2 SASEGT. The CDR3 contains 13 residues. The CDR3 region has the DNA TGTGCCAGCAGTGATGGCAGATATTATGGCTACACCTTC. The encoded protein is CASSDGRYYGYTF.

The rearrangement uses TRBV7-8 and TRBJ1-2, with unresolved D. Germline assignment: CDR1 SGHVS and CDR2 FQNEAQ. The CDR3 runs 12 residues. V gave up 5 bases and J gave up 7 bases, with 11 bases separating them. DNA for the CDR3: TGTGCCAGCAGCCCTTCTATCGGTGGCTACACCTTC. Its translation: CASSPSIGGYTF.

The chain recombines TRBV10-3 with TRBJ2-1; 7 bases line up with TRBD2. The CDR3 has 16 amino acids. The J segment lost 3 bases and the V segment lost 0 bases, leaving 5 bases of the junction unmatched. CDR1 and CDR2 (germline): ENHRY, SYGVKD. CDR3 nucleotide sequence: TGTGCCATCAGTGAGTCCCTAGCGGAAATCTACAATGAGCAGTTCTTC. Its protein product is CAISESLAEIYNEQFF.

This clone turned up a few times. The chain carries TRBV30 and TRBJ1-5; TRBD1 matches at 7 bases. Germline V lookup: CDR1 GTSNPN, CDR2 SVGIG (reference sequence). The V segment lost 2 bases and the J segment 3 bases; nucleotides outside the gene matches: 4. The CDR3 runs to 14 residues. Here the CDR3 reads CAWSRDRNNQPQHF. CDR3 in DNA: TGTGCCTGGAGTCGGGACAGAAACAATCAGCCCCAGCATTTT.

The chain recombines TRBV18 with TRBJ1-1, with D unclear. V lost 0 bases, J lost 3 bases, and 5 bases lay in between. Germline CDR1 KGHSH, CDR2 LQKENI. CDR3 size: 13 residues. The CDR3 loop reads CASSPPGYTEAFF. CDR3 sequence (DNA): TGTGCCAGCTCACCACCCGGGTACACTGAAGCTTTCTTT. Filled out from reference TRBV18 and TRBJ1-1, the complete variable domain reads NAGVMQNPRHLVRRRGQEARLRCSPMKGHSHVYWYRQLPEEGLKFMVYLQKENIIDESGMPKERFSAEFPKEGPSILRIQQVVRGDSAAYFCASSPPGYTEAFFGQGTRLTVV.

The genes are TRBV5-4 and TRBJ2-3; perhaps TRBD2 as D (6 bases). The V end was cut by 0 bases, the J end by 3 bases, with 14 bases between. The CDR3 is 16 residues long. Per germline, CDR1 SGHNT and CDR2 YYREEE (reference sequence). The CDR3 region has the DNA TGTGCCAGCAGCTTGGAGGGACTCGGAATGACAGATACGCAGTATTTT. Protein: CASSLEGLGMTDTQYF.

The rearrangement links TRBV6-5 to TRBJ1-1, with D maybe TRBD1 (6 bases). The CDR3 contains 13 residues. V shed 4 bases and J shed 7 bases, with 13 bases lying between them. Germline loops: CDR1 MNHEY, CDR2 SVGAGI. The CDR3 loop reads CASSSPGVGEAFF. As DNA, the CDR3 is TGTGCCAGCAGTTCTCCAGGGGTTGGTGAAGCTTTCTTT.

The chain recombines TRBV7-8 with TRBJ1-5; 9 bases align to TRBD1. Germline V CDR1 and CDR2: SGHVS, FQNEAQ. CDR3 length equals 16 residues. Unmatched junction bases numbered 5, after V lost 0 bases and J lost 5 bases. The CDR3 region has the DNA TGTGCCAGCAGCTTAGCACGGGACAGGGATTATCAGCCCCAGCATTTT. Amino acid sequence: CASSLARDRDYQPQHF.

CDR3: CAGGTFYEQYF. The DNA for the CDR3 is TGTGCCGGAGGGACTTTCTACGAGCAGTACTTC. The genes are TRBV2 and TRBJ2-7; D possibly corresponds to TRBD2 (6 bases). From germline, CDR1 is SNHLY and CDR2 FYNNEI. The CDR3 runs to 11 residues. The germline V and J ends were trimmed by 11 bases and 3 bases, with 11 bases remaining between them.

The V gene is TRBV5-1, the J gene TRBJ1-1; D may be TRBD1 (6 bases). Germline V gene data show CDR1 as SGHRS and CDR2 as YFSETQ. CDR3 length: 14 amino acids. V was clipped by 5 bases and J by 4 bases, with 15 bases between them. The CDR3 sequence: CASRLQGPGTEAFF. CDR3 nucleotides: TGCGCCAGCAGACTACAGGGCCCCGGCACTGAAGCTTTCTTT. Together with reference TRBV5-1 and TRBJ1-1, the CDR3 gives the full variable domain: KAGVTQTPRYLIKTRGQQVTLSCSPISGHRSVSWYQQTPGQGLQFLFEYFSETQRNKGNFPGRFSGRQFSNSRSEMNVSTLELGDSALYLCASRLQGPGTEAFFGQGTRLTVV.

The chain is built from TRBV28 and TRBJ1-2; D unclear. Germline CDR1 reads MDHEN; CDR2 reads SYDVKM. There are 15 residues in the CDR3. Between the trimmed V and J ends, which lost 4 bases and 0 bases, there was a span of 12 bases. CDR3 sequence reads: CASSSLLVANYGYTF. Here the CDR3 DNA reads TGTGCCAGCAGTTCCCTATTGGTGGCTAACTATGGCTACACCTTC.

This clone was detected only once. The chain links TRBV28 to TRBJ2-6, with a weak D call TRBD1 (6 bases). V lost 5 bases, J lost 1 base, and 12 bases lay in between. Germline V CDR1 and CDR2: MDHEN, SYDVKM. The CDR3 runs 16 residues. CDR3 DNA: TGTGCCAGCAGTCACGGGACAACTTCTGGGGCCAACGTCCTGACTTTC. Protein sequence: CASSHGTTSGANVLTF.